Following are 2 T cell receptor beta chains from one sample sequenced in a study of OX40 agonist ivuxolimab in advanced cancers. The library relied on the immunoSEQ multiplex PCR assay. TCRdb limited this immuneACCESS table to in-frame rearrangements with V and J called. A share of clones is missing; checked studies link under half to unresolved V genes, and the rest is unexplained. For this sample the table gives 70,000 or so clones, of which 91% were detected only once. In total, the top ten clones hold less than 0.3% of the sample. Source: CD4+ or CD8+ T cells sorted from blood, taken in a trial of the OX40 agonist ivuxolimab. Receptor source: an adult with an advanced solid tumor such as melanoma, head and neck, liver or kidney cancer.

This clone was seen just once. The chain joins TRBV29-1 to TRBJ1-1; no firm D call. The CDR3 runs 13 residues. V was shortened by 4 bases and J by 4 bases, with 13 bases between the two germline ends. The germline CDR1 and CDR2 sequences are SQVTM and ANQGSEA. The CDR3 DNA follows: TGCAGCGTTGCTAGTCGGCCGGGCACTGAAGCTTTCTTT. Translated: CSVASRPGTEAFF.

The chain carries TRBV14 and TRBJ2-3, with 12 bases aligning to TRBD2. CDR1 and CDR2 from the germline V gene are SGHDN and FVKESK. The CDR3 extends over 19 amino acids. V shed 0 bases, J shed 5 bases, and the junction held 12 bases outside the gene matches. For the CDR3, the DNA is TGTGCCAGCAGCCAAGATATACGACTAGCGGGGGCCCTTCGAGATACGCAGTATTTT. Translating it yields CASSQDIRLAGALRDTQYF. The variable domain in full, completed from reference TRBV14 and TRBJ2-3, reads EAGVTQFPSHSVIEKGQTVTLRCDPISGHDNLYWYRRVMGKEIKFLLHFVKESKQDESGMPNNRFLAERTGGTYSTLKVQPAELEDSGVYFCASSQDIRLAGALRDTQYFGPGTRLTVL.